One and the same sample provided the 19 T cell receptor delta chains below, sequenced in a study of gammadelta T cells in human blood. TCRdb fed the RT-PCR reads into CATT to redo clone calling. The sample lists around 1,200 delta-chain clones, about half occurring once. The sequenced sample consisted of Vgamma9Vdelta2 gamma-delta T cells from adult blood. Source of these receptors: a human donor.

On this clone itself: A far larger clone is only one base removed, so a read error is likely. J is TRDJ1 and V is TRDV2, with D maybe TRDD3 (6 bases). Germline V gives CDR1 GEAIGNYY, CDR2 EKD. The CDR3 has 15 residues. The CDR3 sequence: CARERLGQYTDKLIF. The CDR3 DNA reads TGTGCCCGTGAGCGCCTGGGGCAGTACACCGATAAACTCATCTTT.

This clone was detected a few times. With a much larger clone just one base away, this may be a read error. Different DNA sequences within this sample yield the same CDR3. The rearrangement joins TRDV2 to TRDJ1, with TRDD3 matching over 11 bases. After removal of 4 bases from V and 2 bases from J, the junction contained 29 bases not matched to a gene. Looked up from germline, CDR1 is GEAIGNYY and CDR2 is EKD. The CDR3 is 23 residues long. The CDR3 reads CACDTHFAGGYQAGGRGTDKLIF. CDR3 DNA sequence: TGTGCCTGTGATACCCATTTCGCTGGGGGATACCAAGCCGGGGGCCGAGGGACCGATAAACTCATCTTT.

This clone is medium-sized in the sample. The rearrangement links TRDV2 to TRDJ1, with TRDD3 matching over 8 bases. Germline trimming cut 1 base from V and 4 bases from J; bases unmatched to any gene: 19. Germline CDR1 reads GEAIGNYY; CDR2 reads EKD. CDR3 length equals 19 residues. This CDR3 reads CACDTVRTGGIRVIDKLIF. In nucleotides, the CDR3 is TGTGCCTGTGACACAGTCCGTACTGGCGGGATACGCGTAATCGATAAACTCATCTTT.

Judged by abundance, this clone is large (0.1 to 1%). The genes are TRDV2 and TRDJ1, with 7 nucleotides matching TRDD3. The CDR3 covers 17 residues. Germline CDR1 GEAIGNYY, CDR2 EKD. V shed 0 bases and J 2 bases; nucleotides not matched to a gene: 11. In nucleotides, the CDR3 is TGTGCCTGTGACACCATGGATACGTCAGAGGTGACCGATAAACTCATCTTT. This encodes CACDTMDTSEVTDKLIF.

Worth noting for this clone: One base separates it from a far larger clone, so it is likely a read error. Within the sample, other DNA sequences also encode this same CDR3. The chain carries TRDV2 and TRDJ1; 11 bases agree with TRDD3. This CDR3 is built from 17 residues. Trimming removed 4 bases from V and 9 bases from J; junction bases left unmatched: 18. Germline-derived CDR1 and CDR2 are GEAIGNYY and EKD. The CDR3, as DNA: TGTGCCTGTGAGGAAGTTGGGGGATACGCAGAACAGGCGGAACTCATCTTT. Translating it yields CACEEVGGYAEQAELIF.

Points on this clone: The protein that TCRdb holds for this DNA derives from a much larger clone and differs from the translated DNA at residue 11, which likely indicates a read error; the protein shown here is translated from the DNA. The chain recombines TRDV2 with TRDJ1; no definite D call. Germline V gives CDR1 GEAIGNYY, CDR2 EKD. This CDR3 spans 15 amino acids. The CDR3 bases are TGTGCCTGTGACACTGTGTTGACGACCACCAATAAACTCATCTTT. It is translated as CACDTVLTTTNKLIF.

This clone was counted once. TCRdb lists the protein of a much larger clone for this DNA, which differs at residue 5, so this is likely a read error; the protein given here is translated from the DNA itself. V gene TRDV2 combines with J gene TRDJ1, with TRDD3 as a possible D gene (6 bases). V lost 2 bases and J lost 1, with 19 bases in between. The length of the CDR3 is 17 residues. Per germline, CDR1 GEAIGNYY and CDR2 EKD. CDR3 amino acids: CACDILEAGEGTDKLIF. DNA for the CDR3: TGTGCCTGTGACATCTTGGAGGCTGGGGAAGGCACCGATAAACTCATCTTT.

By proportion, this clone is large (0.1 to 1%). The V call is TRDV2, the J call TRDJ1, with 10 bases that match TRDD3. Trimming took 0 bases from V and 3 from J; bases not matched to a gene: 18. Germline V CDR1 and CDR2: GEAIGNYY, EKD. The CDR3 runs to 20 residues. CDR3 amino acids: CACDTVRGGYTTRESDKLIF. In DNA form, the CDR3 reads TGTGCCTGTGACACCGTTCGTGGGGGATACACAACACGAGAATCCGATAAACTCATCTTT.

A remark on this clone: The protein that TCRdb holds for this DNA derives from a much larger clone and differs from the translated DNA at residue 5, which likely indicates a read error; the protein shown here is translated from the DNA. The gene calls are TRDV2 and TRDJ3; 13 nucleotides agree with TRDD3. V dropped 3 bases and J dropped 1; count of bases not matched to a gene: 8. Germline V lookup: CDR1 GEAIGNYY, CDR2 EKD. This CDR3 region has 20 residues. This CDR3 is CACDPPSLGDTSWDTRQMFF. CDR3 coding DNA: TGTGCCTGTGACCCACCCTCACTGGGGGATACGTCCTGGGACACCCGACAGATGTTTTTC.

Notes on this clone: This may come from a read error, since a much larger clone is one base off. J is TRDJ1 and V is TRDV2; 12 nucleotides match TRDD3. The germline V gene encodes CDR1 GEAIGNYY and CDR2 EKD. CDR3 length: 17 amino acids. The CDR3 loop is CACDSLLGDTPTDKRIF. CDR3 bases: TGTGCCTGTGACAGCCTACTGGGGGATACCCCTACCGATAAACGCATCTTT.

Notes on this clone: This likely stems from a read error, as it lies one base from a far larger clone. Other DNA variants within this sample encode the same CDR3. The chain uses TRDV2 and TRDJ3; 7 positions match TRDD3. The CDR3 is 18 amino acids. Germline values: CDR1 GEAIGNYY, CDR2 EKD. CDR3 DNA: TGTGCCTGTGACAGTACTGGGGCCTCCTCCTGGGACACCCGACAGATGTTCTTC. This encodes CACDSTGASSWDTRQMFF.

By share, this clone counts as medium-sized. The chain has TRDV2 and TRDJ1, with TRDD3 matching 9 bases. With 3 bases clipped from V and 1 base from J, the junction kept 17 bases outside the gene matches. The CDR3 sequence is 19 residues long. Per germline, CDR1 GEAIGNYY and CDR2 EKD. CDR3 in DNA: TGTGCCTGTGACCTCTTGTCACTGGGGGACGCCGGGGGCACCGATAAACTCATCTTT. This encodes CACDLLSLGDAGGTDKLIF.

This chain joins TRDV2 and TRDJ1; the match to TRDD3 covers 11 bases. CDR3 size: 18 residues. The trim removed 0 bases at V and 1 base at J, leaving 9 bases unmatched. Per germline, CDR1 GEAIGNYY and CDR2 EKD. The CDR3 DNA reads TGTGCCTGTGACACCGTGCTTGGGGGATACGCGAGCACCGATAAACTCATCTTT. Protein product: CACDTVLGGYASTDKLIF.

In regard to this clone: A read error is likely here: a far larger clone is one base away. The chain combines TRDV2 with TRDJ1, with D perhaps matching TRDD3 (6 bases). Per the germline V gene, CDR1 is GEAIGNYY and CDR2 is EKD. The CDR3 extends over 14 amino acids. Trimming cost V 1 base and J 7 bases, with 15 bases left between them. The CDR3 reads CACDTVVDTGKLIF. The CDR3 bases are TGTGCCTGTGACACAGTGGTGGATACTGGTAAACTCATCTTT.

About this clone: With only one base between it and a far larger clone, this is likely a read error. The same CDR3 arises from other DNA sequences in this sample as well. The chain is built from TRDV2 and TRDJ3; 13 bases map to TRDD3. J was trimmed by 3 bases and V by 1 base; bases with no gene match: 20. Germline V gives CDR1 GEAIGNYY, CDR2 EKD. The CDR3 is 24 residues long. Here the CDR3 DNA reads TGTGCCTGTGACACTGGTTTTGGGAGCGCACTGGGGGATACGCGAAGCTGGGACACCCGACAGATGTTTTTC. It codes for CACDTGFGSALGDTRSWDTRQMFF.

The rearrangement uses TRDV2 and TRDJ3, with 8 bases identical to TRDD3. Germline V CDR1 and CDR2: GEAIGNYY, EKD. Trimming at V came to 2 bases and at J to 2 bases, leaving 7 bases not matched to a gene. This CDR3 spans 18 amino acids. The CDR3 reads CACDKVGDPAWDTRQMFF. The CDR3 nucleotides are TGTGCCTGTGACAAGGTGGGGGATCCCGCCTGGGACACCCGACAGATGTTTTTC.

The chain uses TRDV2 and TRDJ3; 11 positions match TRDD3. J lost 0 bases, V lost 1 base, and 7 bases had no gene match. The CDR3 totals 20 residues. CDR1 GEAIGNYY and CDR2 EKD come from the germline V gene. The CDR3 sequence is CACDTMLGDTSSWDTRQMFF. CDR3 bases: TGTGCCTGTGACACTATGCTGGGGGATACTAGCTCCTGGGACACCCGACAGATGTTTTTC.

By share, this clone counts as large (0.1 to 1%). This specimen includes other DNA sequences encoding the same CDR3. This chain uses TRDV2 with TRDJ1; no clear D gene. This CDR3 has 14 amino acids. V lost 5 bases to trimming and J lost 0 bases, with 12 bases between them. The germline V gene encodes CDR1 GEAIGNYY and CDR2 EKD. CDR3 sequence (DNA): TGTGCCTGTGTGTCCGTTGAGTACACCGATAAACTCATCTTT. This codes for CACVSVEYTDKLIF.

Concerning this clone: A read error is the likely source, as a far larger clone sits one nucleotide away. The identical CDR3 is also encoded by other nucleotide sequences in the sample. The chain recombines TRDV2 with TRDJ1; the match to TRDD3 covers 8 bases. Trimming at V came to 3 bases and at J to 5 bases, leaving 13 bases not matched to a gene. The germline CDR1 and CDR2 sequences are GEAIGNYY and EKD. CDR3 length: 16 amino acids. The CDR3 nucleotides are TGTGCCTGTGACCATATTCTCGGGGATACTTGGGATAAACTCATCTTT. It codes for CACDHILGDTWDKLIF.